Detailed here is one T cell receptor beta chain. The clone's antigen remains unknown. No much larger clone exists at a distance of one base, and base qualities are not known. Trimming removed 3 bases from V and 6 bases from J; the gene matches leave 6 bases unexplained. Per the germline V gene (reference sequence), LNHNV is the CDR1 and YYDKDF is the CDR2. The CDR3 numbers 14 residues from cysteine through phenylalanine. Only the CDR3 part of the read is kept: 42 bases, read in frame from the first base. This record comes from a study of blood T cell repertoires in COVID-19 (dated by TCRdb to between 2020 and 2021). About the full investigation: Collaborator samples came from the United States, Italy and Spain and covered acute and convalescent phases of COVID-19. A freely available public database, intended as a resource for researchers studying the immune response to SARS-CoV-2, is where the repertoires were released. Subjects who had been exposed to COVID-19, were actively infected with it, or had recovered from it provided the deeply sampled blood TCRbeta repertoires that made up the dataset. Sample metadata almost always included a de-identified subject ID, COVID-19 status, age in years and sex. The material from the prospective study consisted of cDNA or gDNA derived from T cells, B-cell-depleted T cells, or PBMCs. Where available, HLA class I and class II types were obtained from metadata supplied by the sample provider rather than from assay-based typing. Samples were obtained from the ongoing ImmuneRACE study (first 160 participants) and from 1,254 subjects provided by 6 global collaborators.

What the authors observed across the whole study: The amount of clinical and demographic metadata varied by source and participant and was provided uncurated.

Each collaborating institution followed its own protocols to collect whole blood in K2EDTA tubes. For TCRbeta analysis, collaborators shipped samples in one of three forms: frozen whole blood, isolated PBMCs, or DNA extracted from either of those sample types. TCRbeta CDR3 regions were amplified from genomic DNA by means of the immunoSEQ Assay, a bias-controlled multiplex PCR. In the source study's methods: Nucleated cell counts per sample were estimated from amplification of reference gene primers within the assay. To quantify the absolute abundance of each unique TCRbeta CDR3 rearrangement, sequence reads were collapsed and filtered. Productive Simpson clonality was computed per sample as the square root of Simpson's diversity index over productive rearrangements. TCRdb holds this immuneACCESS table with in-frame rearrangements only. Some clones are missing; in checked studies, unresolved V genes explain under half, and the rest has no known cause. Clone size and the V and J calls come from that table; the DNA yielded D and trimming. The sample table contains a few hundred thousand clones; only one count was recorded for roughly 90% of them. Of the sample, roughly 1.2% is held by the ten largest clones.

The sequencing sample was made of peripheral blood. The chain is encoded by TRBV15 joined to TRBJ1-2, with 8 junctional bases fitting TRBD1. This TCR was recovered from a man aged 40-50 years with acute or convalescent COVID-19. The nucleotide sequence reads TGTGCCACCAGCAGTTTGCAGGGGGCTGATGGCTACACCTTC. Its protein product is CATSSLQGADGYTF.